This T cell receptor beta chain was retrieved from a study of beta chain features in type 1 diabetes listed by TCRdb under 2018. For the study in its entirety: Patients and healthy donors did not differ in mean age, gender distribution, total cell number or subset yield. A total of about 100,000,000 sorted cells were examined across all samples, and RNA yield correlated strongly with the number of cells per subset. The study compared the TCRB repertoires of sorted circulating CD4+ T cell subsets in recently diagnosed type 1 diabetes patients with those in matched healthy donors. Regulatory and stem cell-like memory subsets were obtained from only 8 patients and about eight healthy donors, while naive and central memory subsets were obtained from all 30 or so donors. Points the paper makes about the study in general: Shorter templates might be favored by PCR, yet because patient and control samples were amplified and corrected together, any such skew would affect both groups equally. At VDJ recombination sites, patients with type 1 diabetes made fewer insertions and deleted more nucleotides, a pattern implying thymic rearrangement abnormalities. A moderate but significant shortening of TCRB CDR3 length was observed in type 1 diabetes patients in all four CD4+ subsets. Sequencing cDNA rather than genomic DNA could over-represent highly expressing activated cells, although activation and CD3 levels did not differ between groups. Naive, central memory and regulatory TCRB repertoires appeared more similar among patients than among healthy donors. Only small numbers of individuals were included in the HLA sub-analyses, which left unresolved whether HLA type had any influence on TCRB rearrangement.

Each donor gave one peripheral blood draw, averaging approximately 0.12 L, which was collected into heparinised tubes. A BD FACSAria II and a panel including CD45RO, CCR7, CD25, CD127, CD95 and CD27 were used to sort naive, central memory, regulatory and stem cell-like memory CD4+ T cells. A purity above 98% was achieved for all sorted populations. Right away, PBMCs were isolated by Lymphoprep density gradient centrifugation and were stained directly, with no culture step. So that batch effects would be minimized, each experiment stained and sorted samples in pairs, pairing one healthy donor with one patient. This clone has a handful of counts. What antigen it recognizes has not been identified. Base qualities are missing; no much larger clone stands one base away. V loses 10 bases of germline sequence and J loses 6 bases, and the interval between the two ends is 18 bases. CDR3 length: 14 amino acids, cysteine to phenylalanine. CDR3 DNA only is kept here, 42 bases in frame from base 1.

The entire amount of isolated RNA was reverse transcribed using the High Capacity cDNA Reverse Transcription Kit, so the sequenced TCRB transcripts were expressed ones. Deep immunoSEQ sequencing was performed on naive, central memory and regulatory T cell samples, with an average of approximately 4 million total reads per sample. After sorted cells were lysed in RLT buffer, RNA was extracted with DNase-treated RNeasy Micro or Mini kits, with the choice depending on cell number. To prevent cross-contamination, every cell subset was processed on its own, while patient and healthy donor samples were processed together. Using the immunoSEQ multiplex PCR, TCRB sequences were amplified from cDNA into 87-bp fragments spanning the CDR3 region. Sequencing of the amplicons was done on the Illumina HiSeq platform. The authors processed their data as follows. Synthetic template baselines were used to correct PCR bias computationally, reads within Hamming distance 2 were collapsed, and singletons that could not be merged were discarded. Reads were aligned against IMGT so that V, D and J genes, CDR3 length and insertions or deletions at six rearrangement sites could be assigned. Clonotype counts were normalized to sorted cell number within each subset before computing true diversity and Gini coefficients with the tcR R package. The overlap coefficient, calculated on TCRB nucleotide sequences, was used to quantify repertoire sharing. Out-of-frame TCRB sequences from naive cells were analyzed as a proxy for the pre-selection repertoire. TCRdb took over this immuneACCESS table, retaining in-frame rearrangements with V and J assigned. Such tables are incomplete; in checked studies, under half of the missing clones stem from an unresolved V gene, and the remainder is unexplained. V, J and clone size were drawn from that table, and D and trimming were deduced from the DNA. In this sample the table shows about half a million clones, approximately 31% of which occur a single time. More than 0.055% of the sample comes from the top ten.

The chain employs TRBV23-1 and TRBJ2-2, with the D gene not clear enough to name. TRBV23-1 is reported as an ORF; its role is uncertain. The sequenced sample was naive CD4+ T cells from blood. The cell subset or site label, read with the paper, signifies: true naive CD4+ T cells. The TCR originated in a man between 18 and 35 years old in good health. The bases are TGCGCCAATCCGGGCAGGAATCCATCCGGGGAGCTGTTTTTT. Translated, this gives CANPGRNPSGELFF.